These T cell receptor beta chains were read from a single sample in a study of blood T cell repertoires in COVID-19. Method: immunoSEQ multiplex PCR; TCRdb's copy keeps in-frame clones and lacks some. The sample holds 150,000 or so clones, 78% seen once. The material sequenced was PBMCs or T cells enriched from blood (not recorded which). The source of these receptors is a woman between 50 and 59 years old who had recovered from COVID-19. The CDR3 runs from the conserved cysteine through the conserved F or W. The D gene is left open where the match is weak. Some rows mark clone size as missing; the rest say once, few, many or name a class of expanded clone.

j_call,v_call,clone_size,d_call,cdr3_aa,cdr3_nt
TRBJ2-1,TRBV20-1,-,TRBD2,CSASASGGRSSYNEQFF,TGCAGTGCTAGTGCTAGCGGGGGCCGAAGCTCCTACAATGAGCAGTTCTTC
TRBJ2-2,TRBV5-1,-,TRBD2,CASRPSGGLNTGELFF,TGCGCCAGCAGACCTAGCGGGGGGTTAAACACCGGGGAGCTGTTTTTT
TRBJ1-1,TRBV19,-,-,CASRNSGDAFF,TGTGCCAGTAGGAATTCGGGGGATGCTTTCTTT
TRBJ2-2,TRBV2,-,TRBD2,CASSEVPSGGGGELFF,TGTGCCAGCAGTGAAGTGCCTAGCGGGGGAGGCGGGGAGCTGTTTTTT
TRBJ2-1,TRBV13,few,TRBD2,CASSPPGLAGGPVLENEQFF,TGTGCCAGCAGCCCACCCGGACTAGCGGGGGGGCCCGTGTTAGAGAATGAGCAGTTCTTC
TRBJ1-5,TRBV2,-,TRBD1,CASTLSVPGQGTYQPQHF,TGTGCCAGCACCCTATCGGTCCCGGGACAGGGTACTTATCAGCCCCAGCATTTT
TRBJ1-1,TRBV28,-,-,CASSLPGAAPRSTEAFF,TGTGCCAGCAGTCTTCCTGGGGCGGCTCCGAGGAGCACTGAAGCTTTCTTT
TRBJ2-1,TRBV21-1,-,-,CASRGGTPTYNEQFF,TGTGCCAGCAGGGGCGGGACGCCTACCTACAATGAGCAGTTCTTC
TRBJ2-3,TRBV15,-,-,CATSRDRGYIDTQYF,TGTGCCACCAGCAGAGACAGGGGATATATAGATACGCAGTATTTT
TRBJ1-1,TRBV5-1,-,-,CASSLGSAGMNTEAFF,TGCGCCAGCAGCTTGGGATCGGCAGGGATGAACACTGAAGCTTTCTTT
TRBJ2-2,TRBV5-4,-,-,CASSFLPAGLNTGELFF,TGTGCCAGCAGCTTTCTCCCCGCGGGATTGAACACCGGGGAGCTGTTTTTT
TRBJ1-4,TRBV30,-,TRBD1,CAWRGNRGPNEKLFF,TGTGCCTGGAGGGGTAACAGGGGACCTAATGAAAAACTGTTTTTT
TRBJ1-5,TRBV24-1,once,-,CATSDSRTADQPQHF,TGTGCCACCAGTGATTCGCGGACAGCCGATCAGCCCCAGCATTTT
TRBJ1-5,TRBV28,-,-,CASSEFNQPQHF,TGTGCCAGCAGCGAGTTCAATCAGCCCCAGCATTTT
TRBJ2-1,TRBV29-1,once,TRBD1,CSVTPPGQGTYNEQFF,TGCAGCGTTACCCCACCGGGACAGGGAACCTACAATGAGCAGTTCTTC
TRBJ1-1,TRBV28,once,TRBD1,CASSPTRTGGTEAFF,TGTGCCAGCAGCCCTACCCGGACAGGGGGGACTGAAGCTTTCTTT
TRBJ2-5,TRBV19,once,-,CASSRGAETQYF,TGTGCCAGTAGTCGTGGGGCAGAGACCCAGTACTTC
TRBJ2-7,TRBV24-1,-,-,CATSDSDTSYEQYF,TGTGCCACCAGTGATTCGGACACCTCCTACGAGCAGTACTTC
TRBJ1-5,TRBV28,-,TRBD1,CASSLYRGQEQPQHF,TGTGCCAGCAGTTTATACAGGGGGCAGGAACAGCCCCAGCATTTT
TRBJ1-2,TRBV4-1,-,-,CASSRGQGEGYTF,TGCGCCAGCAGCCGGGGGCAGGGCGAGGGCTACACCTTC
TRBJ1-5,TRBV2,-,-,CASSEGHNQPQHF,TGTGCCAGCAGTGAGGGCCACAATCAGCCCCAGCATTTT
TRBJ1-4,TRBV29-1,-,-,CSVLARNEKLFF,TGCAGCGTCTTAGCGCGTAATGAAAAACTGTTTTTT
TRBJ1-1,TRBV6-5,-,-,CASTPGRENTEAFF,TGTGCCAGCACCCCTGGGCGGGAAAACACTGAAGCTTTCTTT
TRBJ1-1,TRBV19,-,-,CASSIQQQSEAFF,TGTGCCAGTAGTATACAACAGCAATCTGAAGCTTTCTTT
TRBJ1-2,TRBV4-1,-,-,CASRGEALYTF,TGCGCCAGCAGGGGTGAGGCCCTCTACACCTTC
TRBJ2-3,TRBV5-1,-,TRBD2,CASSPGGSTDTQYF,TGCGCCAGCAGCCCGGGGGGATCAACAGATACGCAGTATTTT
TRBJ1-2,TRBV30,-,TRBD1,CAWSVMQGAYGYTF,TGTGCCTGGAGTGTTATGCAGGGGGCCTATGGCTACACCTTC
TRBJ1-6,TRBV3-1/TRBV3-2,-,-,CASSQDLAGLGNSPLHF,TGTGCCAGCAGCCAAGATCTTGCGGGACTGGGCAATTCACCCCTCCACTTT
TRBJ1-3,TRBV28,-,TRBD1,CASRAGQGVNTIYF,TGTGCCAGCAGGGCAGGACAGGGGGTAAACACCATATATTTT
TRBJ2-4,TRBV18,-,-,CASSPNQGKAKNIQYF,TGTGCCAGCTCACCAAATCAGGGAAAAGCCAAAAACATTCAGTACTTC
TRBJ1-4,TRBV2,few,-,CASSESGVGEKLFF,TGTGCCAGCAGTGAATCAGGGGTTGGTGAAAAACTGTTTTTT
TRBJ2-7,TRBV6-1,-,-,CASSETDSYEQYF,TGTGCCAGCAGTGAGACGGACAGCTACGAGCAGTACTTC
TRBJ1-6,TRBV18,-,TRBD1,CASSPRGQSYNSPLHF,TGTGCCAGCTCACCACGGGGACAGTCCTATAATTCACCCCTCCACTTT
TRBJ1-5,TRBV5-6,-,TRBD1,CASSFSGQGSNQPQHF,TGTGCCAGCAGCTTCTCGGGACAGGGGAGCAATCAGCCCCAGCATTTT
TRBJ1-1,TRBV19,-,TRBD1,CASKDRVGYYTEAFF,TGTGCCAGCAAGGACAGGGTTGGATATTACACTGAAGCTTTCTTT
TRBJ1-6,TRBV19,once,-,CASSINDSPLHF,TGTGCCAGTAGTATCAATGATTCACCCCTCCACTTT
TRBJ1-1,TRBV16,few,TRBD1,CASRKGQGNTEAFF,TGTGCCAGCAGAAAAGGACAGGGAAACACTGAAGCTTTCTTT
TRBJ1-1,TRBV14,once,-,CASSPPATSRAFF,TGTGCCAGCAGCCCTCCCGCGACTTCTCGCGCTTTCTTT
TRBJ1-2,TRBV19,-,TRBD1,CASSTTTGLYGYTF,TGTGCCAGTAGTACGACGACAGGGCTTTATGGCTACACCTTC
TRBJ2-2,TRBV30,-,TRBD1,CAWSHRDRVRELFF,TGTGCCTGGAGCCACCGGGACAGGGTCAGGGAGCTGTTTTTT
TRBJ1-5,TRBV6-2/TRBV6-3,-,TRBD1,CASSWTGGGNQPQHF,TGTGCCAGCAGTTGGACAGGGGGGGGAAATCAGCCCCAGCATTTT
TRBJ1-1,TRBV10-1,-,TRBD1,CASSETKPTRQGSGVTEAFF,TGCGCCAGCAGTGAGACGAAACCCACCCGACAGGGGAGTGGGGTCACTGAAGCTTTCTTT
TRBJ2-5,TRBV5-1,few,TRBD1,CASSGTGGQETQYF,TGCGCCAGCAGCGGGACAGGGGGCCAAGAGACCCAGTACTTC
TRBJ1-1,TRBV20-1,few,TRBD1,CSARTGGAFF,TGCAGTGCACGGACAGGGGGAGCTTTCTTT
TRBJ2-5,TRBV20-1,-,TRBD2,CSASLASGQETQYF,TGCAGTGCTAGTCTGGCTAGCGGGCAAGAGACCCAGTACTTC
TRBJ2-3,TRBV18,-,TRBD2,CASSPPRPGTSVTDTQYF,TGTGCCAGCTCACCACCAAGGCCCGGGACTAGCGTCACAGATACGCAGTATTTT